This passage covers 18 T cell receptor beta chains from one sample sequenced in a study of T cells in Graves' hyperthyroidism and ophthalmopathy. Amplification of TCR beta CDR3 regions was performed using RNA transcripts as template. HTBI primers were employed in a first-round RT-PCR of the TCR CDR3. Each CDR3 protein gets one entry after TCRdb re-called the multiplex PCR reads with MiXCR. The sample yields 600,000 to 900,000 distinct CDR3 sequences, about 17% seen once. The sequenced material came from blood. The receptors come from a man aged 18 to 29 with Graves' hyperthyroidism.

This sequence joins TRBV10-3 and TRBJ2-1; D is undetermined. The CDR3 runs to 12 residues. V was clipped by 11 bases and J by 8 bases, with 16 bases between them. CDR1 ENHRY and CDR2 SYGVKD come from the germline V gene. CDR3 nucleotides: TGTGCCGTTGCGCCGTCTACGTATGAGCAGTTCTTC. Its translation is CAVAPSTYEQFF.

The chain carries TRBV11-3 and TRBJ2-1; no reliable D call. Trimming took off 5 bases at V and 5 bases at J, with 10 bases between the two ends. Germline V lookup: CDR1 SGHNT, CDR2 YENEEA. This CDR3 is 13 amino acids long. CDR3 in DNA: TGTGCCAGCAGCGAGACCCTTGACAATGAGCAGTTCTTC. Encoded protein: CASSETLDNEQFF.

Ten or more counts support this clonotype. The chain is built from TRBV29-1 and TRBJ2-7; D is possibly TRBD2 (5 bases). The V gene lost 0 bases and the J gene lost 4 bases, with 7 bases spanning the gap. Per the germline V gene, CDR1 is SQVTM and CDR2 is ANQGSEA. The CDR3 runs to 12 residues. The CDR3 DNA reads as TGCAGCGTTGAAGAACCGGGATACGAGCAGTACTTC. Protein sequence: CSVEEPGYEQYF.

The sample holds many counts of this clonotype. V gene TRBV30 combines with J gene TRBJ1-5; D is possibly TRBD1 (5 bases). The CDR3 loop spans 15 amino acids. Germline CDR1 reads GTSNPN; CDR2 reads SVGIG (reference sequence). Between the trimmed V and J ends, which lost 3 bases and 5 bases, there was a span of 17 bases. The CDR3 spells CAWRIRNRMDQPQHF. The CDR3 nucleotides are TGTGCCTGGAGAATAAGGAACAGGATGGATCAGCCCCAGCATTTT.

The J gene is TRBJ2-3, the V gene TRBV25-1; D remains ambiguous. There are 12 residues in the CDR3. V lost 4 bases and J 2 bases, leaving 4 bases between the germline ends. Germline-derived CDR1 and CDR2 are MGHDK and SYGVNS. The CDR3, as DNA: TGTGCCAGCAGTGCAGTCACAGATACGCAGTATTTT. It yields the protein CASSAVTDTQYF.

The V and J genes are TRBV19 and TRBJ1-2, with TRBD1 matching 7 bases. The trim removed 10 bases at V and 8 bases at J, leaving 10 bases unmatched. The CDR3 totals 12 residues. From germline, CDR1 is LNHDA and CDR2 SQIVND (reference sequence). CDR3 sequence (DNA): TGTGCCACCCATGAGGGGGCGCCCGGCTACACCTTC. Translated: CATHEGAPGYTF.

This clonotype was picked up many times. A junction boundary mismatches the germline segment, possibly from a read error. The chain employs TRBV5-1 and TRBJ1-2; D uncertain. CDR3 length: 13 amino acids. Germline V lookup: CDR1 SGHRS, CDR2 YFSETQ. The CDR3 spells CASSLGGNYGYTF. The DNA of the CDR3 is TGTGCCAGCAGTTTAGGAGGGAACTATGGCTACACCTTC. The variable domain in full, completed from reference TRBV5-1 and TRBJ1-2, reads KAGVTQTPRYLIKTRGQQVTLSCSPISGHRSVSWYQQTPGQGLQFLFEYFSETQRNKGNFPGRFSGRQFSNSRSEMNVSTLELGDSALYLCASSLGGNYGYTFGSGTRLTVV.

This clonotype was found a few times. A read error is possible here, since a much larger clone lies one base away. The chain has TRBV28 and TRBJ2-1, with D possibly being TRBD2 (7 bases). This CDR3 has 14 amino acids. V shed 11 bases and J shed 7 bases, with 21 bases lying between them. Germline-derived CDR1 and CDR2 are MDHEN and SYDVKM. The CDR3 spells CAVVLAGARNEQFF. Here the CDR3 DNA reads TGTGCCGTTGTCCTGGCGGGGGCTCGGAATGAGCAGTTCTTC.

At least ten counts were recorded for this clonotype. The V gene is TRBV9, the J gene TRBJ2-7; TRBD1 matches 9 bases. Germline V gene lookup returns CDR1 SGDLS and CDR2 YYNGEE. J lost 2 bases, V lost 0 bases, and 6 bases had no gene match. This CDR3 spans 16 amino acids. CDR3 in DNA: TGTGCCAGCAGCGTAGGTGGACAGGGGTCAGCCTACGAGCAGTACTTC. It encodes CASSVGGQGSAYEQYF.

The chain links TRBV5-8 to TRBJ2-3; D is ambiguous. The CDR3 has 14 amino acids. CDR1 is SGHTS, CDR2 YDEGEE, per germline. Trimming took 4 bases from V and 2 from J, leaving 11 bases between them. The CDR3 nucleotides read TGTGCCAGCAGCCTGGCCCCTCACACAGATACGCAGTATTTT. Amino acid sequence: CASSLAPHTDTQYF.

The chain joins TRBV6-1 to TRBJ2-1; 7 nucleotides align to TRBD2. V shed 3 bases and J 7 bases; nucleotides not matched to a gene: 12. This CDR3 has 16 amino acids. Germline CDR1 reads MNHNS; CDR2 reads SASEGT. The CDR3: CASSETSPRRWNEQFF. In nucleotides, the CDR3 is TGTGCCAGCAGTGAGACTAGCCCGCGGAGATGGAATGAGCAGTTCTTC.

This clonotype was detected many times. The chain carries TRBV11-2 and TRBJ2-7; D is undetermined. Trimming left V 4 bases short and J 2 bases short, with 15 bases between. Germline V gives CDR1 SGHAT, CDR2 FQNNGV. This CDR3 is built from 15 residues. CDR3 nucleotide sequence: TGTGCCAGCAGCTCCGAAAGACCCGGCCCCTACGAGCAGTACTTC. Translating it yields CASSSERPGPYEQYF. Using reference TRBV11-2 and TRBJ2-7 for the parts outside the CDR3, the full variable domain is EAGVAQSPRYKIIEKRQSVAFWCNPISGHATLYWYQQILGQGPKLLIQFQNNGVVDDSQLPKDRFSAERLKGVDSTLKIQPAKLEDSAVYLCASSSERPGPYEQYFGPGTRLTVT.

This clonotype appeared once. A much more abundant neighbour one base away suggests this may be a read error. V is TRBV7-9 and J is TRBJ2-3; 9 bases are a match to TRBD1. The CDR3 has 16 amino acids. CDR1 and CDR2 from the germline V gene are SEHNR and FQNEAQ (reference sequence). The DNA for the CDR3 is TGTGCCAGCAGGAAACAGGGGGCGAGTAACACAGATACGCGGTATTTT. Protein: CASRKQGASNTDTRYF.

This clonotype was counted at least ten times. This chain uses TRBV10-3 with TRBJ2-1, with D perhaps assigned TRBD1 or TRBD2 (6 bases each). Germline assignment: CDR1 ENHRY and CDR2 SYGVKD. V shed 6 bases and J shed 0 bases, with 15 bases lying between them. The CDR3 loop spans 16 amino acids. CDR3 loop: CAISQTGAFSYNEQFF. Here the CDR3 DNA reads TGTGCCATCAGCCAGACGGGGGCTTTCTCCTACAATGAGCAGTTCTTC.

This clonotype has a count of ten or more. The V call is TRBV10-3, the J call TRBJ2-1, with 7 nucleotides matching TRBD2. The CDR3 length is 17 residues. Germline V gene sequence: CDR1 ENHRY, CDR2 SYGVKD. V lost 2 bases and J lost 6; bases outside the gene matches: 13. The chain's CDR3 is CAISEPLGREKVNEQFF. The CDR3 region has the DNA TGTGCCATCAGTGAGCCCTTAGGGCGGGAGAAGGTCAATGAGCAGTTCTTC.

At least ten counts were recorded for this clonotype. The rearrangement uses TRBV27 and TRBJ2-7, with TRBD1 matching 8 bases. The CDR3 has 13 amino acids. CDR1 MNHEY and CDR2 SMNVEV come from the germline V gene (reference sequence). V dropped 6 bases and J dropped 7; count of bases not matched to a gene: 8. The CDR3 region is CASRRAGGSEQYF. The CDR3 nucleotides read TGTGCCAGCAGGAGGGCAGGGGGCAGTGAGCAGTACTTC.

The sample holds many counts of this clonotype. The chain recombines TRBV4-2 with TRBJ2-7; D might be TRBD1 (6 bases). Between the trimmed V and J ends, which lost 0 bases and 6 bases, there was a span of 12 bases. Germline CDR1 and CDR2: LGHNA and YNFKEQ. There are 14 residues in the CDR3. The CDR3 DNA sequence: TGTGCCAGCAGCCAAGAAGTGACAGGTGCCGAGCAGTACTTC. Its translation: CASSQEVTGAEQYF.

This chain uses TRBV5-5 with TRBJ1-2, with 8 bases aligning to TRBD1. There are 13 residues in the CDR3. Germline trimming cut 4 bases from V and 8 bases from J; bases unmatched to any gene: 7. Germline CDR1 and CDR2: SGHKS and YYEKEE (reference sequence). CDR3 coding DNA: TGTGCCAGCAGCGCGCAGGGGGCGGAAGGCTACACCTTC. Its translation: CASSAQGAEGYTF.